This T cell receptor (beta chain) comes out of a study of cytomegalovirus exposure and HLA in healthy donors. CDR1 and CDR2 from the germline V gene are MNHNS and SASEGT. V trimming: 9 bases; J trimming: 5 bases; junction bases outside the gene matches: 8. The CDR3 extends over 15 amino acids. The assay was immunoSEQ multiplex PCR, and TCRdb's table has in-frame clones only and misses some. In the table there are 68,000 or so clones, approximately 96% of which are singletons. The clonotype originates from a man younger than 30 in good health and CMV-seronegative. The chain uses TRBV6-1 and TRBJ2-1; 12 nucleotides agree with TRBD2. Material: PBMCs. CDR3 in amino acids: CASTSLAGGNNEQFF. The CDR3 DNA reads TGTGCCAGTACATCCCTAGCGGGAGGGAACAATGAGCAGTTCTTC.